The 2 T cell receptor beta chains reported below all come from one sample, sequenced in a study of graft-versus-host responses after intestinal transplantation. Sequenced by immunoSEQ multiplex PCR; TCRdb stores in-frame clones only, minus some. The data hold 55,000 to 70,000 clones, with under 95% observed a single time. The sample was PBMCs, taken approximately four months after intestinal transplantation. These receptors were obtained from a human patient who received an intestinal transplant, so some T cells may come from the graft donor.

The chain is built from TRBV18 and TRBJ1-4; the D gene is possibly TRBD1 (6 bases). V shed 6 bases and J shed 2 bases, with 10 bases lying between them. Germline CDR1 reads KGHSH; CDR2 reads LQKENI. There are 14 residues in the CDR3. The CDR3 DNA sequence: TGTGCCAGCTCTCCAGGGGCTACTAATGAAAAACTGTTTTTT. Amino acids: CASSPGATNEKLFF.

The chain joins TRBV27 to TRBJ2-1; D ambiguous. The CDR3 has 14 amino acids. V was pared by 4 bases and J by 5 bases, with 12 bases between. CDR1 and CDR2 (germline): MNHEY, SMNVEV (reference sequence). The CDR3 loop is CASSWAGLHNEQFF. CDR3 nucleotides: TGTGCCAGCAGTTGGGCAGGCCTCCACAATGAGCAGTTCTTC.